The 22 T cell receptor beta chains below were found in one sample sequenced in a study of cytomegalovirus exposure and HLA in healthy donors. Vbeta (60) and Jbeta (13) primers were used in the PCR. This table comes from immunoSEQ multiplex PCR, and its TCRdb copy is limited to in-frame clones, with some not included. The sample lists around 190,000 clones; roughly 85% were seen once. The sequencing sample was made of PBMCs. The receptors stem from a woman aged 50 to 65 in good health and CMV-seronegative.

The rearrangement links TRBV18 to TRBJ1-1; D perhaps matches TRBD1 (6 bases). Germline V gives CDR1 KGHSH, CDR2 LQKENI. The CDR3 contains 15 residues. Trimming left V 0 bases short and J 1 base short, with 9 bases between. CDR3 in amino acids: CASSPPSGANTEAFF. As DNA, the CDR3 is TGTGCCAGCTCACCACCTTCAGGGGCGAACACTGAAGCTTTCTTT.

The gene calls are TRBV30 and TRBJ1-1, with 10 positions matching TRBD1. The ends lost 2 bases at V and 0 bases at J; junction bases unmatched: 3. Germline V CDR1 and CDR2: GTSNPN, SVGIG (reference sequence). The CDR3 is 15 amino acids. CDR3 sequence (DNA): TGTGCCTGGAGTCTCGGGACAGGGGTGAACACTGAAGCTTTCTTT. It translates to CAWSLGTGVNTEAFF.

The chain couples TRBV27 to TRBJ2-1, with a tentative D call TRBD2 (6 bases). In germline, CDR1 is MNHEY, CDR2 SMNVEV (reference sequence). The CDR3 loop spans 13 amino acids. CDR3 protein: CVSGLNLDNEQFF. DNA of the CDR3: TGTGTTTCCGGACTAAATTTAGACAATGAGCAGTTCTTC.

CDR3 DNA: TGTGCCAGCAGTGACTCGGGGACAGGGGGAAATGGCTACACCTTC. Residues: CASSDSGTGGNGYTF. This chain connects TRBV6-4 to TRBJ1-2, with 11 bases that match TRBD1. The junction had 3 bases not matched to a gene; V was cut back by 0 bases and J by 6 bases. The CDR3 is 15 residues long. Germline V lookup: CDR1 MRHNA, CDR2 SNTAGT.

CDR3 sequence: CAPMTGLGTEAFF. Here the CDR3 DNA reads TGTGCCCCAATGACAGGCTTGGGCACTGAAGCTTTCTTT. The V call is TRBV27, the J call TRBJ1-1, with D tentatively TRBD1 (6 bases). The germline V gene has CDR1 MNHEY and CDR2 SMNVEV (reference sequence). V lost 11 bases and J lost 4, with 17 bases in between. The CDR3 sequence is 13 residues long.

This sequence joins TRBV19 and TRBJ1-3; D is undetermined. V was shortened by 7 bases and J by 1 base, with 17 bases between the two germline ends. Per the germline V gene, CDR1 is LNHDA and CDR2 is SQIVND (reference sequence). The CDR3 consists of 16 residues. CDR3 sequence reads: CASTPRVPDSGNTIYF. The CDR3 DNA follows: TGTGCCAGTACCCCGAGGGTCCCCGATTCTGGAAACACCATATATTTT.

The chain has TRBV28 and TRBJ2-7, with 8 bases aligning to TRBD1. CDR1 is MDHEN, CDR2 SYDVKM, per germline. V lost 3 bases and J lost 5; bases outside the gene matches: 3. This CDR3 region has 13 residues. The CDR3, as DNA: TGTGCCAGCAGTTTGGACAGGGTCAACGAGCAGTACTTC. Residues: CASSLDRVNEQYF.

This clone was counted a few times. This chain links TRBV4-3 with TRBJ2-7; a possible D gene is TRBD2 (6 bases). V was shortened by 1 base and J by 3 bases, with 7 bases between the two germline ends. Germline V lookup: CDR1 LGHNA, CDR2 YSLEER. This CDR3 has 13 residues. As DNA, the CDR3 is TGCGCCAGCAGCCAAGGAGCGGGCTACGAGCAGTACTTC. Translation: CASSQGAGYEQYF.

This clone appeared once. The chain couples TRBV5-1 to TRBJ2-7; TRBD1 aligns across 7 bases. V was pared by 0 bases and J by 3 bases, with 12 bases of the junction left unmatched. This CDR3 is built from 17 residues. Germline V CDR1 and CDR2: SGHRS, YFSETQ. In nucleotides, the CDR3 is TGCGCCAGCAGCTTGGTTGATAACAGGGGTCTCGACTACGAGCAGTACTTC. Protein product: CASSLVDNRGLDYEQYF.

The chain combines TRBV27 with TRBJ2-1, with D uncertain. V dropped 3 bases and J dropped 0 bases, with 12 bases sitting between them. The CDR3 is 16 amino acids. Germline loops: CDR1 MNHEY, CDR2 SMNVEV (reference sequence). The CDR3 region is CASSLGWASSYNEQFF. DNA for the CDR3: TGTGCCAGCAGTTTGGGTTGGGCATCCTCCTACAATGAGCAGTTCTTC.

V and J are TRBV5-6 and TRBJ2-2, with 8 nucleotides matching TRBD2. J lost 6 bases, V lost 4 bases, and 2 bases had no gene match. Germline V lookup: CDR1 SGHDT, CDR2 YYEEEE. The CDR3 covers 13 residues. The CDR3 is CASSLGRAGELFF. The CDR3 bases are TGTGCCAGCAGCCTCGGGAGGGCCGGGGAGCTGTTTTTT.

V gene TRBV27 combines with J gene TRBJ2-7; 9 bases align to TRBD2. This CDR3 is 14 amino acids long. Germline CDR1 reads MNHEY; CDR2 reads SMNVEV (reference sequence). V was clipped by 5 bases and J by 2 bases; unmatched bases: 4. The CDR3 reads CASSELAGTYEQYF. The CDR3 DNA reads TGTGCCAGCAGTGAGCTAGCGGGAACCTACGAGCAGTACTTC.

The chain employs TRBV28 and TRBJ1-4; no reliable D call. CDR3 size: 15 residues. Germline-derived CDR1 and CDR2 are MDHEN and SYDVKM. Trimming pared 5 bases from V and 0 bases from J, leaving 10 bases between. The CDR3 DNA sequence: TGTGCCAGCAGTATCGGAGGATCAACTAATGAAAAACTGTTTTTT. Its translation is CASSIGGSTNEKLFF.

The chain employs TRBV5-6 and TRBJ1-2, with D possibly matching TRBD1 (6 bases). CDR3 size: 14 residues. Germline V lookup: CDR1 SGHDT, CDR2 YYEEEE. Trimming took 3 bases from V and 6 from J, leaving 15 bases between them. The CDR3 region has the DNA TGTGCCAGCAGCTCACGGACAGCCTTCCATGGCTACACCTTC. Residues: CASSSRTAFHGYTF.

The rearrangement links TRBV14 to TRBJ1-2; tentatively, D is TRBD1 (5 bases). The germline V and J ends were trimmed by 3 bases and 2 bases, with 13 bases remaining between them. The CDR3 covers 15 residues. Per germline, CDR1 SGHDN and CDR2 FVKESK. The CDR3, as DNA: TGTGCCAGCAGCCACGCGACAGCTGAGAACTATGGCTACACCTTC. Protein product: CASSHATAENYGYTF.

The chain is built from TRBV7-6 and TRBJ1-3, with 8 positions matching TRBD1. CDR3 length: 13 amino acids. Germline assignment: CDR1 SGHVS and CDR2 FNYEAQ. J lost 4 bases, V lost 6 bases, and 2 bases had no gene match. CDR3 nucleotide sequence: TGTGCCAGCAGGGACAGGGCAGGAAACACCATATATTTT. This encodes CASRDRAGNTIYF.

The chain uses TRBV5-1 and TRBJ1-1, with D perhaps matching TRBD1 (6 bases). The V and J ends lost 2 bases and 1 base respectively, with 15 bases between them. There are 16 residues in the CDR3. Germline lookup yields CDR1 SGHRS and CDR2 YFSETQ. The CDR3 sequence is CASSLGPHRANTEAFF. As DNA, the CDR3 is TGCGCCAGCAGCTTAGGTCCCCACAGGGCGAACACTGAAGCTTTCTTT.

V and J are TRBV7-9 and TRBJ2-7; 15 bases line up with TRBD2. V dropped 5 bases and J dropped 4; count of bases not matched to a gene: 9. CDR1 and CDR2 (germline): SEHNR, FQNEAQ (reference sequence). CDR3 length equals 17 residues. In DNA form, the CDR3 reads TGTGCCAGCAGCCCTGGGACTAGCGGGAGGAATCTATACGAGCAGTACTTC. This translates into CASSPGTSGRNLYEQYF.

This chain connects TRBV5-8 to TRBJ2-1, with D maybe TRBD1 (5 bases). The length of the CDR3 is 15 residues. Looked up from germline, CDR1 is SGHTS and CDR2 is YDEGEE. Trimming removed 0 bases from V and 2 bases from J, with 9 bases in between. This CDR3 reads CASSLDRLPYNEQFF. The CDR3 DNA reads as TGTGCCAGCAGCTTGGACAGGCTTCCCTACAATGAGCAGTTCTTC. The full variable domain, completed using reference TRBV5-8 and TRBJ2-1, is EAGVTQSPTHLIKTRGQQATLRCSPISGHTSVYWYQQALGLGLQFLLWYDEGEERNRGNFPPRFSGRQFPNYSSELNVNALELEDSALYLCASSLDRLPYNEQFFGPGTRLTVL.

The chain couples TRBV6-5 to TRBJ1-5; D not certain. This CDR3 is 14 amino acids long. Germline assignment: CDR1 MNHEY and CDR2 SVGAGI. The ends were cut back, 5 bases at V and 2 bases at J, with 10 bases in the middle. In nucleotides, the CDR3 is TGTGCCAGCAGTCTCGGAGGGCGCAATCAGCCCCAGCATTTT. Its translation: CASSLGGRNQPQHF.

This CDR3 reads CASSEGYEQYF. The CDR3 DNA reads as TGCGCCAGCAGCGAGGGTTACGAGCAGTACTTC. The J gene is TRBJ2-7, the V gene TRBV5-1; D might be TRBD2 (5 bases). In germline, CDR1 is SGHRS, CDR2 YFSETQ. The CDR3 spans 11 residues. Trimming removed 4 bases from V and 4 bases from J, with 6 bases in between.

The V call is TRBV15, the J call TRBJ1-1; 7 bases are a match to TRBD1. The germline V gene has CDR1 LNHNV and CDR2 YYDKDF (reference sequence). The CDR3 has 14 amino acids. After removal of 3 bases from V and 11 bases from J, the junction contained 12 bases not matched to a gene. CDR3 region: CATSRLQGSLLAFF. In DNA, the CDR3 is TGTGCCACCAGCAGGCTACAGGGGAGCCTTCTTGCTTTCTTT.